What follows is one TCR beta chain and its context. This sample stems from a study of blood T cell repertoires in COVID-19. For the study at large: Some COVID-19 samples were acute and others convalescent; all came from the United States, Italy and Spain. T cells, B-cell-depleted T cells, or PBMCs supplied cDNA or gDNA.

CDR3 length: 15 amino acids. Germline V gene sequence: CDR1 SGHDT, CDR2 YYEEEE. With V trimmed by 2 bases and J by 3 bases, 6 bases remained unmatched. Cohort 3 recovered donors had two negative PCRs, clearance, or symptom resolution. Source study methods: How many nucleated cells were present was estimated from reference gene primer amplification. Assay: immunoSEQ multiplex PCR; the TCRdb copy retains only in-frame clones and omits some. The V and J calls and clone size come from that table; D and trimming were worked out from the DNA. Found here are hundreds of thousands of clones, around 92% of them singletons; the top ten hold about 8.4%.

Sequencing used PBMCs or T cells enriched from blood (not recorded which). This TCR derives from a woman aged 30 to 39 who had recovered from COVID-19. The chain is built from TRBV5-6 and TRBJ2-7, with 9 bases identical to TRBD1. The CDR3 DNA is TGTGCCAGCAGCTTCGGGACAGGGAAACTCTACGAGCAGTACTTC. Its protein product is CASSFGTGKLYEQYF. Filled out from reference TRBV5-6 and TRBJ2-7, the complete variable domain reads DAGVTQSPTHLIKTRGQQVTLRCSPKSGHDTVSWYQQALGQGPQFIFQYYEEEERQRGNFPDRFSGHQFPNYSSELNVNALLLGDSALYLCASSFGTGKLYEQYFGPGTRLTVT.